The clone carrying this T cell receptor beta chain was seen only a few times. Unique molecular identifiers were used in preparing the TCRbeta library. TCRdb redid the calling of the PCR reads with MiXCR, one entry per CDR3 protein. The repertoire holds 490,000 or so distinct CDR3 sequences, with under 12% as singletons. The source of the sample is a study of T-cell reconstitution after alpha-beta-depleted transplantation in children. The V gene lost 7 bases and the J gene lost 3 bases, with 19 bases spanning the gap. This CDR3 is built from 16 residues. Germline loops: CDR1 SGHVS, CDR2 FQNEAQ. The clonotype comes from a child aged 2 to 10 with inherited bone marrow failure, due to receive a stem cell transplant. The gene calls are TRBV7-8 and TRBJ2-4, with a tentative D call TRBD1 (5 bases). The source was PBMCs, collected before TCRalphabeta/CD19-depleted stem cell transplant. The CDR3 region has the DNA TGTGCCAGCAAAGGGGTAGGGTCCGGATTCAAAAACATTCAGTACTTC. Its translation: CASKGVGSGFKNIQYF.